These T cell receptor beta chains were read from a single sample in a study of blood T cells in healthy people across ages. TCRdb redid the calling of the 5' RACE reads with MiXCR, one entry per CDR3 protein. The sample shows 700,000 to 800,000 distinct CDR3 sequences, approximately 43% of them seen only once. Material for sequencing was blood. The source of these receptors is a woman between 55 and 75 years old in good health. Both conserved end residues are part of each CDR3. A D gene is named only where the DNA matches it firmly. Not all rows give a size; the values are once, few, many and, for expanded clones, a class.

clone_size d_call j_call v_call cdr3_aa cdr3_nt
NA TRBD1 TRBJ1-6 TRBV7-9 CTSSVGTGYNSPLHF TGTACCAGCAGCGTGGGGACAGGGTATAATTCACCCCTCCACTTT
NA NA TRBJ2-5 TRBV20-1 CSARGRVRSDEQYF TGCAGTGCAAGAGGCAGGGTAAGGTCCGATGAGCAGTACTTC
NA NA TRBJ1-1 TRBV6-6 CASSYKDFEAFF TGTGCCAGCAGTTATAAAGATTTTGAAGCTTTCTTT
few NA TRBJ2-1 TRBV10-2 CASREGGYEQFF TGCGCCAGCAGGGAGGGGGGCTATGAGCAGTTCTTC
few NA TRBJ1-6 TRBV2 CASSVRPDSPLHF TGTGCCAGCAGTGTAAGACCGGATTCACCCCTCCACTTT
NA NA TRBJ1-4 TRBV15 CATSRDRTPANEKLFF TGTGCCACCAGCAGAGACAGGACCCCGGCTAATGAAAAACTGTTTTTT
NA NA TRBJ2-1 TRBV9 CASSDLRDYNEQFF TGTGCCAGCAGCGACCTCCGGGACTACAATGAGCAGTTCTTC
NA NA TRBJ2-7 TRBV18 CASSRAQGEFYEQYF TGTGCCAGCTCACGGGCGCAGGGCGAATTTTACGAGCAGTACTTC
NA TRBD2 TRBJ2-2 TRBV4-3 CASSQLLAGGTGELFF TGCGCCAGCAGCCAACTACTAGCGGGAGGAACCGGGGAGCTGTTTTTT
many NA TRBJ2-3 TRBV14 CASSQKMRTDTQYF TGTGCCAGCAGCCAAAAAATGAGGACAGATACGCAGTATTTT
NA NA TRBJ1-2 TRBV20-1 CSASIREGVSGYTF TGCAGTGCTAGTATCAGGGAGGGGGTTAGTGGCTACACCTTC
NA TRBD1 TRBJ2-7 TRBV9 CASSVGDRDYEQYF TGTGCCAGCAGCGTAGGGGACAGGGACTACGAGCAGTACTTC
few TRBD1 TRBJ1-5 TRBV7-2 CASSPWDSSNQPQHF TGTGCCAGCAGCCCGTGGGACAGTAGCAATCAGCCCCAGCATTTT
many TRBD2 TRBJ2-1 TRBV4-1 CASSLLAAPGNEQFF TGCGCCAGCAGCTTACTAGCGGCCCCTGGCAATGAGCAGTTCTTC
many TRBD2 TRBJ2-1 TRBV20-1 CSGLARTSEYNEQFF TGCAGTGGTCTAGCCCGGACTAGCGAGTACAATGAGCAGTTCTTC
NA NA TRBJ2-1 TRBV10-3 CAIRGGSYNEQFF TGTGCCATTAGGGGGGGGTCCTACAATGAGCAGTTCTTC
many NA TRBJ1-1 TRBV12-3/TRBV12-4 CASSLGVGTEAFF TGTGCCAGCAGTTTGGGGGTGGGGACTGAAGCTTTCTTT
NA TRBD1 TRBJ2-1 TRBV3-1 CASSRHAGTGGRRNEQFF TGTGCCAGCAGCCGACATGCTGGGACAGGGGGCAGGAGGAATGAGCAGTTCTTC
NA NA TRBJ2-5 TRBV20-1 CSARGPSSRETQYF TGCAGTGCTAGAGGACCTAGCAGTCGGGAGACCCAGTACTTC
NA NA TRBJ2-4 TRBV6-6 CASSYRQGERENPYF TGTGCCAGCAGTTACAGGCAGGGAGAACGGGAAAACCCGTACTTC
many NA TRBJ2-5 TRBV3-1 CASSQEGPQETQYF TGTGCCAGCAGCCAGGAGGGACCGCAAGAGACCCAGTACTTC
few NA TRBJ1-2 TRBV24-1 CATSADWDYGYTF TGTGCCACCAGCGCAGATTGGGACTATGGCTACACCTTC
NA NA TRBJ2-5 TRBV7-2 CASSLEGYPSDEQYF TGTGCCAGCAGCTTAGAGGGATACCCCTCGGATGAGCAGTACTTC
NA NA TRBJ1-6 TRBV7-9 CASSPEGSFGAPLHF TGTGCCAGCAGCCCCGAGGGCAGTTTCGGGGCACCCCTCCACTTT
NA NA TRBJ1-2 TRBV7-9 CTSSTSRDRLNYGYTF TGTACCAGCAGCACATCTCGGGACCGACTTAACTATGGCTACACCTTC
NA TRBD1 TRBJ2-7 TRBV25-1 CASSQIPLGRGRNNEQYF TGTGCCAGCAGTCAAATTCCCTTGGGCAGGGGGCGAAACAATGAGCAGTACTTC
many NA TRBJ2-7 TRBV7-8 CASSYPKDRSGYEQYF TGTGCCAGCAGCTACCCTAAAGACAGGTCGGGGTACGAGCAGTACTTC
NA TRBD1 TRBJ1-4 TRBV18 CASSPGQDEKLFF TGTGCCAGCTCACCGGGACAGGATGAAAAACTGTTTTTT
few NA TRBJ2-3 TRBV4-2 CASSQDWGSEPDTQYF TGTGCCAGCAGCCAAGATTGGGGGAGCGAACCAGATACGCAGTATTTT
NA NA TRBJ1-2 TRBV3-1 CASSQDQRRYGYTF TGTGCCAGCAGCCAAGATCAGAGACGCTATGGCTACACCTTC
NA NA TRBJ1-5 TRBV9 CASSVGGFEPQHF TGTGCCAGCAGCGTAGGGGGGTTTGAGCCCCAGCATTTT
NA NA TRBJ2-5 TRBV6-1 CASRWTSPGTQYF TGTGCCAGCAGATGGACATCCCCCGGGACCCAGTACTTC
NA TRBD1 TRBJ1-1 TRBV20-1 CSAKTGGDWNTEAFF TGCAGTGCTAAGACAGGGGGGGATTGGAACACTGAAGCTTTCTTT
NA NA TRBJ2-4 TRBV4-3 CASSRLTGGLAKNIQYF TGCGCCAGCAGTCGTCTAACCGGGGGATTAGCCAAAAACATTCAGTACTTC
few TRBD1 TRBJ2-2 TRBV20-1 CSARPTGLSTGELFF TGCAGTGCTAGGCCGACAGGGTTGAGCACCGGGGAGCTGTTTTTT
NA NA TRBJ2-5 TRBV5-1 CASSLGTTRSQETQYF TGCGCCAGCAGCTTGGGAACCACCAGATCCCAAGAGACCCAGTACTTC
NA NA TRBJ2-2 TRBV2 CASSLGTAEVELFF TGTGCCAGCAGTCTTGGGACCGCCGAGGTGGAGCTGTTTTTT